The 28 T cell receptor beta chains below were found in one sample sequenced in a study of T cell responses to AZD1222 COVID-19 vaccine. Some clones are missing from TCRdb's copy, which holds only in-frame ones; the method was immunoSEQ multiplex PCR. The sample consists of around 84,000 clones, 85% to 90% of them appearing once. Material: peripheral blood, obtained on day 0 of AZD1222 vaccination. The origin of the receptors is an adult in good health.

V is TRBV4-2 and J is TRBJ2-4; 7 bases fit TRBD2. J gave up 5 bases and V 0 bases, and 7 bases lay outside the gene matches. CDR1 and CDR2 from the germline V gene are LGHNA and YNFKEQ. The CDR3 spans 16 residues. CDR3 sequence reads: CASSQETGGGENIQYF. CDR3 nucleotide sequence: TGTGCCAGCAGCCAAGAGACGGGAGGCGGGGAAAACATTCAGTACTTC.

This clone was seen a single time. The chain combines TRBV19 with TRBJ1-6; no clear D gene. The CDR3 consists of 15 residues. The V and J ends lost 5 bases and 9 bases respectively, with 17 bases between them. Per the germline V gene, CDR1 is LNHDA and CDR2 is SQIVND (reference sequence). CDR3 sequence (DNA): TGTGCCAGTAGTGTCTCCGGTACAGTAACTTCACCCCTCCACTTT. The encoded protein is CASSVSGTVTSPLHF.

The chain is built from TRBV7-9 and TRBJ2-7, with TRBD2 matching over 13 bases. The junction had 5 bases not matched to a gene; V was cut back by 4 bases and J by 5 bases. The V gene's germline CDR1 is SEHNR and CDR2 FQNEAQ (reference sequence). The CDR3 runs 15 residues. The CDR3 DNA reads as TGTGCCAGCAGCTACGGGACTAGCGGGAACGACGAGCAGTACTTC. Amino acids: CASSYGTSGNDEQYF.

This clone was seen only a few times. CDR3 sequence reads: CASSGPGQLEAFF. In nucleotides, the CDR3 is TGTGCCAGCAGTGGCCCGGGACAGCTTGAAGCTTTCTTT. The rearrangement uses TRBV2 and TRBJ1-1; 7 nucleotides line up with TRBD1. The CDR3 contains 13 residues. The V and J ends lost 4 bases and 7 bases, in that order; junction bases with no gene match: 6. CDR1 is SNHLY and CDR2 is FYNNEI in the germline V gene.

The chain carries TRBV5-4 and TRBJ2-2, with 9 bases that match TRBD2. Germline trimming cut 2 bases from V and 0 bases from J; bases unmatched to any gene: 2. This CDR3 is 16 amino acids long. The V gene's germline CDR1 is SGHNT and CDR2 YYREEE (reference sequence). CDR3 DNA: TGTGCCAGCAGCTTTCTAGCGGGAACGAACACCGGGGAGCTGTTTTTT. Residues: CASSFLAGTNTGELFF.

This clone was observed a few times. J is TRBJ1-5 and V is TRBV2; the D gene is possibly TRBD1 (5 bases). In germline, CDR1 is SNHLY, CDR2 FYNNEI. This CDR3 contains 15 residues. The V end was cut by 4 bases, the J end by 1 base, with 11 bases between. DNA for the CDR3: TGTGCCAGCAGTGTTGAGGGGAAGAGCAATCAGCCCCAGCATTTT. It encodes CASSVEGKSNQPQHF. Supplemented by reference TRBV2 and TRBJ1-5, the full variable domain reads EPEVTQTPSHQVTQMGQEVILRCVPISNHLYFYWYRQILGQKVEFLVSFYNNEISEKSEIFDDQFSVERPDGSNFTLKIRSTKLEDSAMYFCASSVEGKSNQPQHFGDGTRLSIL.

This clone occurred once. Written as DNA, the CDR3 is TGTGCCAGCACCGACGAGGGTATGCCGACCTACGAGCAGTACTTC. Its protein product is CASTDEGMPTYEQYF. This sequence joins TRBV6-4 and TRBJ2-7; TRBD2 is a possible D gene (5 bases). There are 15 residues in the CDR3. V was shortened by 7 bases and J by 2 bases, with 18 bases between the two germline ends. The germline V gene encodes CDR1 MRHNA and CDR2 SNTAGT.

In DNA form, the CDR3 reads TGCGCCAGCAGCTTGGATCTCGGCGGTCACCGAAATGGCTACACCTTC. Its translation is CASSLDLGGHRNGYTF. This chain joins TRBV5-1 and TRBJ1-2; D remains ambiguous. Trimming shortened V by 0 bases and J by 6 bases, and 18 bases separated the two germline ends. The germline V gene has CDR1 SGHRS and CDR2 YFSETQ. This CDR3 is built from 16 residues.

The rearrangement joins TRBV28 to TRBJ2-1, with 15 bases lining up with TRBD2. Germline CDR1 is MDHEN and CDR2 is SYDVKM. V was clipped by 4 bases and J by 0 bases; unmatched bases: 7. This CDR3 is 19 amino acids long. CDR3 DNA sequence: TGTGCCAGCAGTTCCCCCGGGACTAGCGGGAGGAGCTCCTACAATGAGCAGTTCTTC. Translating gives CASSSPGTSGRSSYNEQFF.

V is TRBV7-2 and J is TRBJ2-1; D ambiguous. The CDR3 totals 14 residues. Germline-derived CDR1 and CDR2 are SGHTA and FQGNSA. Deletions cut 8 bases from V and 1 base from J, with 12 bases between. The CDR3 DNA reads TGTGCCAGCGCCGGATTACAGTCCTACAATGAGCAGTTCTTC. It specifies CASAGLQSYNEQFF.

The chain links TRBV12-3 or TRBV12-4 to TRBJ1-2, with D unresolved. The CDR3 contains 13 residues. Trimming cost V 4 bases and J 4 bases, with 10 bases left between them. The CDR3 sequence: CASSYQGGYGYTF. Here the CDR3 DNA reads TGTGCCAGCAGTTACCAAGGCGGCTATGGCTACACCTTC.

This sequence joins TRBV5-1 and TRBJ2-7; 8 nucleotides agree with TRBD1. CDR1 SGHRS and CDR2 YFSETQ come from the germline V gene. The trim removed 3 bases at V and 3 bases at J, leaving 2 bases unmatched. The CDR3 has 13 residues. CDR3: CASSSGTGYEQYF. CDR3 DNA sequence: TGCGCCAGCAGCTCCGGGACAGGCTACGAGCAGTACTTC.

The V and J genes are TRBV2 and TRBJ2-2, with D uncertain. From germline, CDR1 is SNHLY and CDR2 FYNNEI. Trimming removed 6 bases from V and 5 bases from J, with 13 bases in between. The CDR3 extends over 14 amino acids. CDR3 DNA: TGTGCCAGCAGCCCCCCCCTGCAGACCGGGGAGCTGTTTTTT. Protein: CASSPPLQTGELFF.

The V gene is TRBV5-8, the J gene TRBJ2-3, with a possible D match to TRBD2 (6 bases). This CDR3 spans 11 amino acids. Between the trimmed V and J ends, which lost 0 bases and 10 bases, there was a span of 6 bases. CDR1 is SGHTS, CDR2 YDEGEE, per germline. Here the CDR3 DNA reads TGTGCCAGCAGCTTGGCGGGAGCGCAGTATTTT. The encoded protein is CASSLAGAQYF. The variable domain in full, with the rest retrieved from reference TRBV5-8 and TRBJ2-3, is EAGVTQSPTHLIKTRGQQATLRCSPISGHTSVYWYQQALGLGLQFLLWYDEGEERNRGNFPPRFSGRQFPNYSSELNVNALELEDSALYLCASSLAGAQYFGPGTRLTVL.

J is TRBJ2-7 and V is TRBV27; D unresolved. The CDR3 contains 11 residues. The V end lost 2 bases, the J end lost 3 bases, and 2 bases lay between the germline ends. The germline V gene encodes CDR1 MNHEY and CDR2 SMNVEV (reference sequence). In DNA, the CDR3 is TGTGCCAGCAGTTTAGGCTACGAGCAGTACTTC. Translation gives CASSLGYEQYF.

The chain links TRBV7-2 to TRBJ1-1; D call uncertain. The CDR3 is made up of 13 amino acids. Germline assignment: CDR1 SGHTA and CDR2 FQGNSA. Deletions cut 3 bases from V and 4 bases from J, with 9 bases between. The CDR3 spells CASSFGVSTEAFF. CDR3 sequence (DNA): TGTGCCAGCAGCTTCGGGGTTTCCACTGAAGCTTTCTTT.

The chain joins TRBV5-4 to TRBJ1-1, with a weak D call TRBD1 (5 bases). Trimming pared 4 bases from V and 0 bases from J, leaving 10 bases between. Per germline, CDR1 SGHNT and CDR2 YYREEE (reference sequence). CDR3 length: 14 amino acids. DNA for the CDR3: TGTGCCAGCAGCCCGGACATTCTGAACACTGAAGCTTTCTTT. Protein: CASSPDILNTEAFF.

The chain couples TRBV27 to TRBJ2-1; D unclear. The germline CDR1 and CDR2 sequences are MNHEY and SMNVEV (reference sequence). The CDR3 length is 11 residues. The V end was cut by 4 bases, the J end by 8 bases, with 6 bases between. CDR3 loop: CASSYGYEQFF. Written as DNA, the CDR3 is TGTGCCAGCAGTTACGGCTATGAGCAGTTCTTC.

The chain has TRBV11-2 and TRBJ2-7, with D possibly matching TRBD1 (5 bases). Looked up from germline, CDR1 is SGHAT and CDR2 is FQNNGV. V lost 0 bases and J lost 0, with 9 bases in between. This CDR3 comprises 15 residues. The CDR3 is CASSLDRGGSYEQYF. DNA for the CDR3: TGTGCCAGCAGCTTAGATAGGGGCGGCTCCTACGAGCAGTACTTC.

CDR3 sequence reads: CASPSGDTQYF. As DNA, the CDR3 is TGTGCCAGCCCTTCAGGAGATACGCAGTATTTT. J is TRBJ2-3 and V is TRBV6-6; D remains unclear. Germline loops: CDR1 MNHNY, CDR2 SVGAGI (reference sequence). With 8 bases removed from V and 5 bases from J, the gap between germline ends came to 8 bases. This CDR3 has 11 amino acids.

Only a few counts were recorded for this clone. This chain uses TRBV6-5 with TRBJ1-4, with 8 positions matching TRBD1. The V and J ends lost 5 bases and 2 bases, in that order; junction bases with no gene match: 4. The CDR3 extends over 15 amino acids. CDR1 is MNHEY, CDR2 SVGAGI, per germline. CDR3 in amino acids: CASSIQGATNEKLFF. The DNA of the CDR3 is TGTGCCAGCAGTATCCAGGGGGCCACTAATGAAAAACTGTTTTTT.

The chain has TRBV10-1 and TRBJ1-4; TRBD1 might be the D (5 bases). Trimming left V 4 bases short and J 8 bases short, with 14 bases between. The V gene's germline CDR1 is WNHNN and CDR2 SYGVQD (reference sequence). The CDR3 covers 14 residues. CDR3: CASSVPGRLEKLFF. Written as DNA, the CDR3 is TGCGCCAGCAGTGTGCCAGGGCGCCTGGAAAAACTGTTTTTT.

This chain connects TRBV19 to TRBJ2-3; no firm D call. The V gene's germline CDR1 is LNHDA and CDR2 SQIVND (reference sequence). V was shortened by 7 bases and J by 8 bases, with 13 bases between the two germline ends. CDR3 length: 12 amino acids. The CDR3: CASTGGSGTQYF. The CDR3 DNA reads TGTGCCAGTACCGGTGGGTCGGGTACGCAGTATTTT.

The chain has TRBV6-5 and TRBJ1-1, with 9 bases fitting TRBD1. CDR3 length: 14 residues. The V gene end was trimmed by 6 bases and the J gene end by 4 bases; junction bases not matched to a gene: 6. Per the germline V gene, CDR1 is MNHEY and CDR2 is SVGAGI. CDR3 sequence reads: CASSGTGLTTEAFF. The CDR3 coding sequence is TGTGCCAGCAGCGGGACAGGGTTGACCACTGAAGCTTTCTTT.

The chain uses TRBV7-2 and TRBJ2-1, with 14 bases aligning to TRBD2. The junction had 8 bases not matched to a gene; V was cut back by 1 base and J by 3 bases. Looked up from germline, CDR1 is SGHTA and CDR2 is FQGNSA. This CDR3 spans 19 amino acids. The CDR3 spells CASSLEPRTSGRLYNEQFF. The CDR3 region has the DNA TGTGCCAGCAGCTTAGAACCGAGGACTAGCGGGAGGCTCTACAATGAGCAGTTCTTC.

This rearrangement joins TRBV5-1 to TRBJ1-3, with 7 bases fitting TRBD1. The CDR3 extends over 18 amino acids. V lost 4 bases and J lost 0; bases outside the gene matches: 13. Germline lookup yields CDR1 SGHRS and CDR2 YFSETQ. The chain's CDR3 is CASSPGGGTRGSGNTIYF. Here the CDR3 DNA reads TGCGCCAGCAGCCCGGGAGGGGGCACCAGGGGCTCTGGAAACACCATATATTTT.

J is TRBJ1-4 and V is TRBV28; D unresolved. Germline CDR1 MDHEN, CDR2 SYDVKM. Trimming took 7 bases from V and 8 from J, leaving 14 bases between them. This CDR3 has 13 residues. CDR3: CASTPGLREKLFF. Here the CDR3 DNA reads TGTGCCAGCACCCCGGGCTTGAGAGAAAAACTGTTTTTT.

The count of this clone is one. The chain recombines TRBV27 with TRBJ2-1; 9 nucleotides agree with TRBD2. The CDR3 covers 13 residues. Looked up from germline, CDR1 is MNHEY and CDR2 is SMNVEV (reference sequence). As DNA, the CDR3 is TGTGTCGCGCGGGGGGGGCCCTACAATGAGCAGTTCTTC. It is translated as CVARGGPYNEQFF.